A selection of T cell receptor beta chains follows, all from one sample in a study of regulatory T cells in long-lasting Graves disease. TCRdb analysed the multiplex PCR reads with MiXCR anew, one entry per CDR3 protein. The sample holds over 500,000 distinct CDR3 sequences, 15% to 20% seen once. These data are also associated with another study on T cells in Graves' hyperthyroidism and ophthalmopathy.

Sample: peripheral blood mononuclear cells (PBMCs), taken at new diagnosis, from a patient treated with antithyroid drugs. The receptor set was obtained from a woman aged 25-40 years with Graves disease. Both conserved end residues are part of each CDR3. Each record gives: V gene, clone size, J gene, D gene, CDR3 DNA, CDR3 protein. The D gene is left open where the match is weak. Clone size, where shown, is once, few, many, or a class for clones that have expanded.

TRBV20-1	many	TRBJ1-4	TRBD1	TGCAGTGCTAGCGGTGCGGACAGGGGTGATGAAAAACTGTTTTTT	CSASGADRGDEKLFF
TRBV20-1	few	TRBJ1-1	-	TGCAGTGCAGTAGACAGGGAAGCTTTCTTT	CSAVDREAFF
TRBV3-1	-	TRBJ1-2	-	TGTGCCAGCAGCCTGTTGGGCCCGACAGGCGCTAACTATGGCTACACCTTC	CASSLLGPTGANYGYTF
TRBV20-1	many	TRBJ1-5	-	TGCAGTGCCCACCATCCCGGGACGGGGAATCAGCCCCAGCATTTT	CSAHHPGTGNQPQHF
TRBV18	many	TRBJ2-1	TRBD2	TGTGCCAGCTCACCACCCGGTCAGGGAGGGAATGAGCAGTTCTTC	CASSPPGQGGNEQFF
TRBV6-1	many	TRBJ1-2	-	TGTGCCAGCAGTGAAGTTGGTAAAGCTAACTATGGCTACACCTTC	CASSEVGKANYGYTF
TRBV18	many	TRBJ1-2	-	TGTGCCAGCGGTCGGGGCGATAACTATGGCTACACCTTC	CASGRGDNYGYTF
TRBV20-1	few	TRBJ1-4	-	TGCAGTGCCATGACAGAACCGACAACTAATGAAAAACTGTTTTTT	CSAMTEPTTNEKLFF
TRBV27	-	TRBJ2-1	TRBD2	TGTGCCAGCAGTTTTTCTAGCGGGCACATGGGGGCAAATGAGCAGTTCTTC	CASSFSSGHMGANEQFF
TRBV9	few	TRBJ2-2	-	TGTGCCAGCAGCGTAGCCCCTCGAGGTGGGACCGGGGAGCTGTTTTTT	CASSVAPRGGTGELFF
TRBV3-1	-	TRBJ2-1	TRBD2	TGTGCCAGCAGCCAAGATCTAGCGGTTAATGAGCAGTTCTTC	CASSQDLAVNEQFF
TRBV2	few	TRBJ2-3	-	TGTGCCAGCAGTATCCTCGGCGCGGGCACAGATACGCAGTATTTT	CASSILGAGTDTQYF
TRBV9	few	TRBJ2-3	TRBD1	TGTGCCAGCAGCGTAGGGGACAGAAGCACAGATACGCAGTATTTT	CASSVGDRSTDTQYF
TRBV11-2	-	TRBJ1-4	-	TGTGCCAGCAGCTTCGTTATTAATGAAAAACTGTTTTTT	CASSFVINEKLFF
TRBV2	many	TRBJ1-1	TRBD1	TGTGCCAGCAGGTCACAGGGGGGTGTGAACACTGAAGCTTTCTTT	CASRSQGGVNTEAFF
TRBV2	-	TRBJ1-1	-	TGTGCCAGCCACAGGCGGGGATTGGTCCCTGAAGCTTTCTTT	CASHRRGLVPEAFF
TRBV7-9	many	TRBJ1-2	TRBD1	TGTGCCAGCGGGACAGCCCACTATGGCTACACCTTC	CASGTAHYGYTF
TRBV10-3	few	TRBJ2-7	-	TGTGCCATCAGTGAGGGGCTGAGCTACGAGCAGTACTTC	CAISEGLSYEQYF
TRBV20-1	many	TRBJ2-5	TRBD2	TGCAGTGGGGGGGGGGAAGAGACCCAGTACTTC	CSGGGEETQYF
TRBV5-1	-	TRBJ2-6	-	TGCGCCAGCAGCGTATCGAGCTCTGGGGCCAACGTCCTGACTTTC	CASSVSSSGANVLTF